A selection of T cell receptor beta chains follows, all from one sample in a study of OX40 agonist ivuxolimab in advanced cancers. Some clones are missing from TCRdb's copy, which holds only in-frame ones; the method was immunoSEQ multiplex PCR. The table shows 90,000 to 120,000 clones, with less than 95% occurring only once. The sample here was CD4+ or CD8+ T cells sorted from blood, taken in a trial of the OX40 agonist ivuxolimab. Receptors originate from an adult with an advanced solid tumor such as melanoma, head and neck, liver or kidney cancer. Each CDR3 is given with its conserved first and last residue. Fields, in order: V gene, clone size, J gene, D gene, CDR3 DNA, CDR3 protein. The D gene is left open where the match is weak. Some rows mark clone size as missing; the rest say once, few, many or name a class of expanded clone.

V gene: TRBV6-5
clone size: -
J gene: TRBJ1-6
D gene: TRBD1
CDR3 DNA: TGTGCCAGCAGTTACTCGTCGGGGACAGGGGATTCACCCCTCCACTTT
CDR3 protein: CASSYSSGTGDSPLHF

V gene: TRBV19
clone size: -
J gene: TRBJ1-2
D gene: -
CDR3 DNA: TGTGCCAGTAGAACAGATAACTATGGCTACACCTTC
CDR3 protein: CASRTDNYGYTF

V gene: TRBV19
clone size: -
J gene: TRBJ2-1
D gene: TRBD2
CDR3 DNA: TGTGCCAGTATGGTTGTTTCGGGAGGGCCTTATGAGCAGTTCTTC
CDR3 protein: CASMVVSGGPYEQFF

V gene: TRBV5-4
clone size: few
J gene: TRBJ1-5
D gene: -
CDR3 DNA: TGTGCCAGCATCTGGGGCCTAAATCAGCCCCAGCATTTT
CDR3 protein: CASIWGLNQPQHF

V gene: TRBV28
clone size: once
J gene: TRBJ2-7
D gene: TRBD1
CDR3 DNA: TGTGCCAGCAGGGGGACAGGGGAGGCCTACTACGAGCAGTACTTC
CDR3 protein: CASRGTGEAYYEQYF

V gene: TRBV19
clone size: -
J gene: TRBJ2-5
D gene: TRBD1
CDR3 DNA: TGTGCCAGTAGGACGACAGGGCGCCAAGAGACCCAGTACTTC
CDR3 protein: CASRTTGRQETQYF

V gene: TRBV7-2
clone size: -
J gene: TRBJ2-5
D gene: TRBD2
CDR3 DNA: TGTGCCAGCAGTCAAAGGGCTAGCGGGCGCCAAGAGACCCAGTACTTC
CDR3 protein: CASSQRASGRQETQYF

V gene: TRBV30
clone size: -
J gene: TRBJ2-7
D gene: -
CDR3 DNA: TGTGCCTGGAGTAAAAGATTCGGGCAGTACTTC
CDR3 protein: CAWSKRFGQYF

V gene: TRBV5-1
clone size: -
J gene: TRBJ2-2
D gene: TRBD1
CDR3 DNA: TGCGCCAGCAGCTACCCGGGACAGGGGAACACCGGGGAGCTGTTTTTT
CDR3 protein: CASSYPGQGNTGELFF

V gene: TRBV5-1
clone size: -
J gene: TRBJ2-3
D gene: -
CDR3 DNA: TGCGCCAGCAGCAGCCAACTTGCAGATACGCAGTATTTT
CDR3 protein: CASSSQLADTQYF

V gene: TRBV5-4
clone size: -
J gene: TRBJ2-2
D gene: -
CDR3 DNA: TGTGCCAGCAGCTTGTTCAAGGGAGCGAACACCGGGGAGCTGTTTTTT
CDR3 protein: CASSLFKGANTGELFF

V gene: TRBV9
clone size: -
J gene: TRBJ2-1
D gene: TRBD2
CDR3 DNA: TGTGCCAGCAGCGTAGGGACTAGCGGGAGTCCGTACAATGAGCAGTTCTTC
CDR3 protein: CASSVGTSGSPYNEQFF

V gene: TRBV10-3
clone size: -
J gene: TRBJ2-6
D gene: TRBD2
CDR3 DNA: TGTGCCATCAGTTGGGAGCGGGAGGTGGCTGGGGCCAACGTCCTGACTTTC
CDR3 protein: CAISWEREVAGANVLTF

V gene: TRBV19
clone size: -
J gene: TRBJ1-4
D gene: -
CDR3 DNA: TGTGCCAGTAGTATAGATTTCGGGGGCTCGACTAATGAAAAACTGTTTTTT
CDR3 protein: CASSIDFGGSTNEKLFF

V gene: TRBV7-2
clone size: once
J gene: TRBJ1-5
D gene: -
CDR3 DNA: TGTGCCAGCAGCCGTCGCGGAAACCCAGGGGCCCTCCTTAATCAGCCCCAGCATTTT
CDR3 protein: CASSRRGNPGALLNQPQHF

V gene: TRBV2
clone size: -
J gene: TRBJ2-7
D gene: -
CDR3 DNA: TGTGCCAGCAGCCCCGACACTACCTACGAGCAGTACTTC
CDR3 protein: CASSPDTTYEQYF

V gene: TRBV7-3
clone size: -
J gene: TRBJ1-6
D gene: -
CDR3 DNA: TGTGCCAGCAGCTTCTCGGTTGATTCACCCCTCCACTTT
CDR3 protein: CASSFSVDSPLHF

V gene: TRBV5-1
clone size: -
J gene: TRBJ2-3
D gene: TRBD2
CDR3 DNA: TGCGCCAGCAGGTTGGGACTACCCCCCACAGATACGCAGTATTTT
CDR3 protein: CASRLGLPPTDTQYF

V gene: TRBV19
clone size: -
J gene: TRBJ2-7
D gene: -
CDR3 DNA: TGTGCCAGTAGATTGGACTCCTCCTACGAGCAGTACTTC
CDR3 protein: CASRLDSSYEQYF

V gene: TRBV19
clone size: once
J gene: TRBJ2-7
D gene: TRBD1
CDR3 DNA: TGTGCCAGTAGTATACCGGGACAGGGACCCGAGCAGTACTTC
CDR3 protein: CASSIPGQGPEQYF

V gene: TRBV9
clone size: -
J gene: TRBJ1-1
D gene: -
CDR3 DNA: TGTGCCAGCAGCGTAAGGGGGTCGGCACCCCCTGAAGCTTTCTTT
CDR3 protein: CASSVRGSAPPEAFF

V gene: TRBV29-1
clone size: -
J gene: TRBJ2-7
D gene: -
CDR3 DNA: TGCAGCGCCAACGAGAACGAGCAGTACTTC
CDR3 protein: CSANENEQYF

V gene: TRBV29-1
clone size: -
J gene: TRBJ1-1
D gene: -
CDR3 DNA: TGCAGCGTTGAACCCCGACTGAACACTGAAGCTTTCTTT
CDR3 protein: CSVEPRLNTEAFF

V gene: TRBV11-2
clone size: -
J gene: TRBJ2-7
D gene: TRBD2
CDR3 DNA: TGTGCCAGCAGCTTAGAGCTCCTAGCGGGAGTTGACGAGCAGTACTTC
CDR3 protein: CASSLELLAGVDEQYF

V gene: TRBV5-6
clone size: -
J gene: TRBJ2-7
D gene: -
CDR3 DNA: TGTGCCAGCAGCTTGGGTAGGGGGGAATACGAGCAGTACTTC
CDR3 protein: CASSLGRGEYEQYF

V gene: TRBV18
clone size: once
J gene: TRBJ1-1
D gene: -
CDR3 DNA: TGTGCCAGCTCCCGGGATTGGGGCTTGAGGAACACTGAAGCTTTCTTT
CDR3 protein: CASSRDWGLRNTEAFF

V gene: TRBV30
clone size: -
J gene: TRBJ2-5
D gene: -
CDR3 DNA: TGTGCCTGGAGTGTACAAGGGTTGGAGACCCAGTACTTC
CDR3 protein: CAWSVQGLETQYF

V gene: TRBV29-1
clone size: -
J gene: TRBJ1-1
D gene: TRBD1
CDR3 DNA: TGCAGCGTTCACAGGGGGCACACTGAAGCTTTCTTT
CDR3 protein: CSVHRGHTEAFF

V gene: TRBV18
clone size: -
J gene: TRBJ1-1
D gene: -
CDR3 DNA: TGTGCCAGCTCACCATACAGCGCCGAGGACACTGAAGCTTTCTTT
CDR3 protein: CASSPYSAEDTEAFF

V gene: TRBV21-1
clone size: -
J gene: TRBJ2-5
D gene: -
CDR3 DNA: TGTGCCAGCAGCTCGGAACGGGAGGCCCAAGAGACCCAGTACTTC
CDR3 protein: CASSSEREAQETQYF

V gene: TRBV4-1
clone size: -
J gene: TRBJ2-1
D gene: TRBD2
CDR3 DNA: TGCGCCAGCAGCGCCGCCGGCGGGAGCGGTGAGCAGTTCTTC
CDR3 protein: CASSAAGGSGEQFF

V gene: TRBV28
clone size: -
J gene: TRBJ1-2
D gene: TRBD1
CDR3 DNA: TGTGCCAGCAGTCGCCGGGACAGTGATTATGGCTACACCTTC
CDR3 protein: CASSRRDSDYGYTF

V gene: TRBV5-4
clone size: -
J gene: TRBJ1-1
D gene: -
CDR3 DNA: TGTGCCAGCAGCGGGGACGGCCAGTTT
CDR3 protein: CASSGDGQF

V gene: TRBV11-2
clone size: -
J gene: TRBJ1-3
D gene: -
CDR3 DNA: TGTGCCAGCAGCTCTGGAAACACCATATATTTT
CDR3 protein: CASSSGNTIYF

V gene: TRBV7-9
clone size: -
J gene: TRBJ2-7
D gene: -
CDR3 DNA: TGTGCCAGCAGCCCCACGTCCTACGAGCAGTACTTC
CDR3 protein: CASSPTSYEQYF

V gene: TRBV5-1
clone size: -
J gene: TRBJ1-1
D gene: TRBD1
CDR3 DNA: TGCGCCAGCAGCTTGGCCAGGCAACGACAGGGGAAGGACACTGAAGCTTTCTTT
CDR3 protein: CASSLARQRQGKDTEAFF

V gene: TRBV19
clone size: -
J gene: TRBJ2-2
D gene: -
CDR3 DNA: TGTGCCAGTAGTCACCTGCGGGGCAACGGGGAGCTGTTTTTT
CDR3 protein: CASSHLRGNGELFF